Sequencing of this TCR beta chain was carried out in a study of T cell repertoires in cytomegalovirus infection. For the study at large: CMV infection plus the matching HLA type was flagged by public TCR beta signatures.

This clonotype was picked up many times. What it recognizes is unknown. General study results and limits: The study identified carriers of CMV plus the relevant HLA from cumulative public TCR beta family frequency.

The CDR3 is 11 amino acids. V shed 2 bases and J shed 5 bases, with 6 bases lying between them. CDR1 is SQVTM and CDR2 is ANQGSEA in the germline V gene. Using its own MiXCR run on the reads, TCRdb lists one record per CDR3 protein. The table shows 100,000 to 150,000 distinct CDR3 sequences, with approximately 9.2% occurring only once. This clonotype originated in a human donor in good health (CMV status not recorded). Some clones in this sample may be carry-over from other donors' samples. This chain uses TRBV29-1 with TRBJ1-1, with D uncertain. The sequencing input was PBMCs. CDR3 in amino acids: CSVERETEAFF. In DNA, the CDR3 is TGCAGCGTTGAAAGGGAGACTGAAGCTTTCTTT.